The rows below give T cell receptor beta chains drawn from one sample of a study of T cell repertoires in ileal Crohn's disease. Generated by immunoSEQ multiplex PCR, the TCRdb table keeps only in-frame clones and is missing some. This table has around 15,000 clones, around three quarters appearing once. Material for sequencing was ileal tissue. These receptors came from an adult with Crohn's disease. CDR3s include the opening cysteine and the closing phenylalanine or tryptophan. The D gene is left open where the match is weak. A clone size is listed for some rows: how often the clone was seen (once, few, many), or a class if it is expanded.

cdr3_nt: TGTGCCAGTAGTATCCGTGGCAGCAATCAGCCCCAGCATTTT
cdr3_aa: CASSIRGSNQPQHF
v_call: TRBV19
j_call: TRBJ1-5
d_call: NA
clone_size: NA

cdr3_nt: TGCGCCAGCAGCCAACCCGGAGGGCCCCACAATGAGCAGTTCTTC
cdr3_aa: CASSQPGGPHNEQFF
v_call: TRBV4-3
j_call: TRBJ2-1
d_call: NA
clone_size: NA

cdr3_nt: TGTGCCAGCAGCGGGCCGGGACTGCAGGACACCGGGGAGCTGTTTTTT
cdr3_aa: CASSGPGLQDTGELFF
v_call: TRBV11-3
j_call: TRBJ2-2
d_call: NA
clone_size: once

cdr3_nt: TGTGCCAGCTCACCCCAGGCGCTGAACACTGAAGCTTTCTTT
cdr3_aa: CASSPQALNTEAFF
v_call: TRBV18
j_call: TRBJ1-1
d_call: NA
clone_size: NA

cdr3_nt: TGTGCCAGCAGTGCCGGGACTAGCGGGACAGATACGCAGTATTTT
cdr3_aa: CASSAGTSGTDTQYF
v_call: TRBV6-4
j_call: TRBJ2-3
d_call: TRBD2
clone_size: NA

cdr3_nt: TGTGCCAGCAGCTCCGGAGCGGGAGGGCCCTACAATGAGCAGTTCTTC
cdr3_aa: CASSSGAGGPYNEQFF
v_call: TRBV11-2
j_call: TRBJ2-1
d_call: TRBD2
clone_size: NA

cdr3_nt: TGTGCCAGCAGCCCTACCGGGGACAAATTCTCTGGAAACACCATATATTTT
cdr3_aa: CASSPTGDKFSGNTIYF
v_call: TRBV7-2
j_call: TRBJ1-3
d_call: NA
clone_size: NA

cdr3_nt: TGTGCCAGCAGGGGACAGGGGAATGAAAAACTGTTTTTT
cdr3_aa: CASRGQGNEKLFF
v_call: TRBV6-5
j_call: TRBJ1-4
d_call: TRBD1
clone_size: NA

cdr3_nt: TGCGCCAGCAGCTTGTCAAACAGCAACACTGAAGCTTTCTTT
cdr3_aa: CASSLSNSNTEAFF
v_call: TRBV5-1
j_call: TRBJ1-1
d_call: NA
clone_size: NA

cdr3_nt: TGTGCCAGCAAACCGGACAGGGGTTTCTATGGCTACACCTTC
cdr3_aa: CASKPDRGFYGYTF
v_call: TRBV2
j_call: TRBJ1-2
d_call: TRBD1
clone_size: NA

cdr3_nt: TGTGCCAGCGGACCGACAGGGAACACAGATACGCAGTATTTT
cdr3_aa: CASGPTGNTDTQYF
v_call: TRBV7-9
j_call: TRBJ2-3
d_call: TRBD1
clone_size: NA

cdr3_nt: TGTGCCACCCTTAAGGGGGCTAAGAGCGGGGAGCTGTTTTTT
cdr3_aa: CATLKGAKSGELFF
v_call: TRBV27
j_call: TRBJ2-2
d_call: TRBD1
clone_size: NA

cdr3_nt: TGTGCCAGTGGGACCTTCGGGAGCGACACCGGGGAGCTGTTTTTT
cdr3_aa: CASGTFGSDTGELFF
v_call: TRBV5-4
j_call: TRBJ2-2
d_call: NA
clone_size: NA

cdr3_nt: TGTGCCAGCAGCTGGGGTAGAGGGAGCGAGCAGTACTTC
cdr3_aa: CASSWGRGSEQYF
v_call: TRBV5-6
j_call: TRBJ2-7
d_call: NA
clone_size: NA

cdr3_nt: TGTGCCAGCAGCGGACAGGGCCGCTCCTACGAGCAGTACTTC
cdr3_aa: CASSGQGRSYEQYF
v_call: TRBV7-9
j_call: TRBJ2-7
d_call: TRBD1
clone_size: NA

cdr3_nt: TGTGCCAGCAGCGCACATGGGACAGGCACTGGAAACACCATATATTTT
cdr3_aa: CASSAHGTGTGNTIYF
v_call: TRBV11-3
j_call: TRBJ1-3
d_call: TRBD1
clone_size: NA

cdr3_nt: TGTGCCAGCTCACCGGCGCAGGGGAACACCGGGGAGCTGTTTTTT
cdr3_aa: CASSPAQGNTGELFF
v_call: TRBV18
j_call: TRBJ2-2
d_call: NA
clone_size: NA

cdr3_nt: TGTGCCAGCCGGACAGTAGATACGCAGTATTTT
cdr3_aa: CASRTVDTQYF
v_call: TRBV18
j_call: TRBJ2-3
d_call: NA
clone_size: NA

cdr3_nt: TGTGCCAGCACCTTTCCGTCCGGGAACACTGAAGCTTTCTTT
cdr3_aa: CASTFPSGNTEAFF
v_call: TRBV7-8
j_call: TRBJ1-1
d_call: NA
clone_size: NA

cdr3_nt: TGTGCCAGCAGTGAGTGGCAGGGGAATCAAGAGACCCAGTACTTC
cdr3_aa: CASSEWQGNQETQYF
v_call: TRBV6-1
j_call: TRBJ2-5
d_call: NA
clone_size: NA

cdr3_nt: TGCGCCAGCAGCTTGGGTCCCAGGGCAACTAATGAAAAACTGTTTTTT
cdr3_aa: CASSLGPRATNEKLFF
v_call: TRBV5-1
j_call: TRBJ1-4
d_call: NA
clone_size: NA

cdr3_nt: TGTGCCAGCAGCTGGAGAGTTGTAACGGCGAACTACGAGCAGTACTTC
cdr3_aa: CASSWRVVTANYEQYF
v_call: TRBV5-6
j_call: TRBJ2-7
d_call: NA
clone_size: NA

cdr3_nt: TGTGCCAGCAGTGAATCAGGGTGGCTGAGACAAGAGACCCAGTACTTC
cdr3_aa: CASSESGWLRQETQYF
v_call: TRBV6-1
j_call: TRBJ2-5
d_call: NA
clone_size: NA

cdr3_nt: TGTGCCAGCAGCGGCCAACCGGGACAAACCTATGGCTACACCTTC
cdr3_aa: CASSGQPGQTYGYTF
v_call: TRBV5-6
j_call: TRBJ1-2
d_call: NA
clone_size: NA

cdr3_nt: TGTGCCAGCAGCTTAAGGACAGGGAGGAGCTACACTGAAGCTTTCTTT
cdr3_aa: CASSLRTGRSYTEAFF
v_call: TRBV11-2
j_call: TRBJ1-1
d_call: TRBD1
clone_size: NA

cdr3_nt: TGTGCTAGTGGTTCGACAGGGAGGAACACCGGGGAGCTGTTTTTT
cdr3_aa: CASGSTGRNTGELFF
v_call: TRBV12-5
j_call: TRBJ2-2
d_call: TRBD1
clone_size: NA

cdr3_nt: TGCGCCAGCAGCCACAGATGGACAGGGAATGCTGGCTACACCTTC
cdr3_aa: CASSHRWTGNAGYTF
v_call: TRBV4-1
j_call: TRBJ1-2
d_call: TRBD1
clone_size: NA

cdr3_nt: TGCGCCAGCACCCCCCTCCCACAGGGGGCGCCGGGAGAGACCCAGTACTTC
cdr3_aa: CASTPLPQGAPGETQYF
v_call: TRBV5-1
j_call: TRBJ2-5
d_call: TRBD1
clone_size: NA

cdr3_nt: TGTGCCAGCAGCCCAGCGGGACGAAGCCATGAGCAGTTCTTC
cdr3_aa: CASSPAGRSHEQFF
v_call: TRBV11-2
j_call: TRBJ2-1
d_call: TRBD2
clone_size: NA

cdr3_nt: TGTGCCAGCAGACCATCTACAGGGGGGTGGTACGAGCAGTACTTC
cdr3_aa: CASRPSTGGWYEQYF
v_call: TRBV6-5
j_call: TRBJ2-7
d_call: TRBD1
clone_size: few

cdr3_nt: TGCGCCAGCAGCTTGGTACCGAGTCTCGCCGGCGGGGGCCGAAGCTCCTACGAGCAGTACTTC
cdr3_aa: CASSLVPSLAGGGRSSYEQYF
v_call: TRBV5-1
j_call: TRBJ2-7
d_call: NA
clone_size: NA

cdr3_nt: TGTGCCTGGATGGTAGCAGGCACAGATACGCAGTATTTT
cdr3_aa: CAWMVAGTDTQYF
v_call: TRBV30
j_call: TRBJ2-3
d_call: NA
clone_size: NA

cdr3_nt: TGTGCCAGCACCAGAGCGGGGGGCCCCTACGAGCAGTACTTC
cdr3_aa: CASTRAGGPYEQYF
v_call: TRBV25-1
j_call: TRBJ2-7
d_call: TRBD2
clone_size: NA

cdr3_nt: TGTGCCAGTAGTGCCGCTCTAGCGGGAGTCCGCACAGATACGCAGTATTTT
cdr3_aa: CASSAALAGVRTDTQYF
v_call: TRBV19
j_call: TRBJ2-3
d_call: TRBD2
clone_size: NA

cdr3_nt: TGTGCCAGTAGAGTCAGAGACTCAACTAATGAAAAACTGTTTTTT
cdr3_aa: CASRVRDSTNEKLFF
v_call: TRBV19
j_call: TRBJ1-4
d_call: NA
clone_size: NA

cdr3_nt: TGTGCCAGCAGCTCATTCGGGGTCCCCTCTACAAATGAGCAGTTCTTC
cdr3_aa: CASSSFGVPSTNEQFF
v_call: TRBV7-6
j_call: TRBJ2-1
d_call: NA
clone_size: NA

cdr3_nt: TGTGCCAGCAGCCCCTCTAGCGGGGGCCCTAATGAGCAGTTCTTC
cdr3_aa: CASSPSSGGPNEQFF
v_call: TRBV5-4
j_call: TRBJ2-1
d_call: TRBD2
clone_size: NA

cdr3_nt: TGTGCCAGCAGTGACCAGCTATTGAACCTAGGGAGGGGCTACACCTTC
cdr3_aa: CASSDQLLNLGRGYTF
v_call: TRBV6-1
j_call: TRBJ1-2
d_call: NA
clone_size: NA

cdr3_nt: TGTGCCAGCGGAATGACAGGGTGGAGCCAAGAGACCCAGTACTTC
cdr3_aa: CASGMTGWSQETQYF
v_call: TRBV27
j_call: TRBJ2-5
d_call: TRBD1
clone_size: few

cdr3_nt: TGTGCCAGCAGTCCTAGCGGATTAAACAATGAGCAGTTCTTC
cdr3_aa: CASSPSGLNNEQFF
v_call: TRBV2
j_call: TRBJ2-1
d_call: TRBD2
clone_size: NA

cdr3_nt: TGTGCCTGGAGAGGGACAGAGGGTCAGCCCCAGCATTTT
cdr3_aa: CAWRGTEGQPQHF
v_call: TRBV30
j_call: TRBJ1-5
d_call: TRBD1
clone_size: NA

cdr3_nt: TGTGCCAGCAGCTTCCAGGGTAACACGAATGAAAAACTGTTTTTT
cdr3_aa: CASSFQGNTNEKLFF
v_call: TRBV7-9
j_call: TRBJ1-4
d_call: NA
clone_size: once

cdr3_nt: TGTGCCAGCAGCTTGGGGGGGAGGGTCCAAGAGACCCAGTACTTC
cdr3_aa: CASSLGGRVQETQYF
v_call: TRBV5-4
j_call: TRBJ2-5
d_call: TRBD2
clone_size: once

cdr3_nt: TGTGCCAGCGCGATAGAGGTGATGAACACTGAAGCTTTCTTT
cdr3_aa: CASAIEVMNTEAFF
v_call: TRBV7-2
j_call: TRBJ1-1
d_call: NA
clone_size: NA

cdr3_nt: TGTGCCAGCAGCCAAGCGGGGGGGGCGAACACTGAAGCTTTCTTT
cdr3_aa: CASSQAGGANTEAFF
v_call: TRBV14
j_call: TRBJ1-1
d_call: NA
clone_size: NA

cdr3_nt: TGTGCCAGTAGTATCGGGACTACCGTTAGGGATACGCAGTATTTT
cdr3_aa: CASSIGTTVRDTQYF
v_call: TRBV19
j_call: TRBJ2-3
d_call: TRBD2
clone_size: NA

cdr3_nt: TGTGCCAGCAGCGTAGCTCAAGGGACAGGACTTCGCACAGATACGCAGTATTTT
cdr3_aa: CASSVAQGTGLRTDTQYF
v_call: TRBV9
j_call: TRBJ2-3
d_call: TRBD1
clone_size: NA

cdr3_nt: TGTGCCTGGAGTGTAGGAGGGGCGGGTGACGAGCAGTACTTC
cdr3_aa: CAWSVGGAGDEQYF
v_call: TRBV30
j_call: TRBJ2-7
d_call: NA
clone_size: NA

cdr3_nt: TGTGCCTCGGGCTCCTACAATGAGCAGTTCTTC
cdr3_aa: CASGSYNEQFF
v_call: TRBV28
j_call: TRBJ2-1
d_call: NA
clone_size: few

cdr3_nt: TGTGCCAGCAGTGATTTCCTAGCGGCCTACAATGAGCAGTTCTTC
cdr3_aa: CASSDFLAAYNEQFF
v_call: TRBV2
j_call: TRBJ2-1
d_call: TRBD2
clone_size: NA

cdr3_nt: TGTGCCAGCAGCTTATCCGAGGGGGGGGGCGCAGAAACTGAAGCTTTCTTT
cdr3_aa: CASSLSEGGGAETEAFF
v_call: TRBV7-9
j_call: TRBJ1-1
d_call: NA
clone_size: NA

cdr3_nt: TGTGCCAGCAGTGAAAGCGGGGGATACAATGAGCAGTTCTTC
cdr3_aa: CASSESGGYNEQFF
v_call: TRBV6-1
j_call: TRBJ2-1
d_call: TRBD2
clone_size: NA

cdr3_nt: TGTGCCAGCAGCTTACGAGGGATCGATGAGCAGTTCTTC
cdr3_aa: CASSLRGIDEQFF
v_call: TRBV7-9
j_call: TRBJ2-1
d_call: NA
clone_size: NA

cdr3_nt: TGTGCCAGTAGCCGACAGCAAAGAAATAGCAATCAGCCCCAGCATTTT
cdr3_aa: CASSRQQRNSNQPQHF
v_call: TRBV19
j_call: TRBJ1-5
d_call: NA
clone_size: NA

cdr3_nt: TGTGCCAGTAGCACCGGGACAGGGGGTGAAAAACTGTTTTTT
cdr3_aa: CASSTGTGGEKLFF
v_call: TRBV19
j_call: TRBJ1-4
d_call: TRBD1
clone_size: NA

cdr3_nt: TGTGCCAGCAGCGTACAGTCGAGGTTGAACACTGAAGCTTTCTTT
cdr3_aa: CASSVQSRLNTEAFF
v_call: TRBV9
j_call: TRBJ1-1
d_call: NA
clone_size: NA